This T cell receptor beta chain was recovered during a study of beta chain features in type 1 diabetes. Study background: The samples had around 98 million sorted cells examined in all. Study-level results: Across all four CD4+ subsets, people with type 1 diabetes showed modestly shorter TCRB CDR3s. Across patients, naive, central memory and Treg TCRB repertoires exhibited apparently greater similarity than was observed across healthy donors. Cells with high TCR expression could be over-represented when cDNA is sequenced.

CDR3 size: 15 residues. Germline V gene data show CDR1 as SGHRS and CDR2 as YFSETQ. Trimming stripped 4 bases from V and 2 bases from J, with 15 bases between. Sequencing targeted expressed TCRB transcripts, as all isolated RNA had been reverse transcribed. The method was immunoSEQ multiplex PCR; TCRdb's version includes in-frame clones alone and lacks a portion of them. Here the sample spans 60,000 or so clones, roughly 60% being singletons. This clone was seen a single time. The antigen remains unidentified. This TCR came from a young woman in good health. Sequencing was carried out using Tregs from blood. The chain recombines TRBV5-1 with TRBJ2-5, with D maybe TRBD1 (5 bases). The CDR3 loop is CASSMPETAQETQYF. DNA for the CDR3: TGCGCCAGCAGCATGCCGGAGACAGCGCAAGAGACCCAGTACTTC.